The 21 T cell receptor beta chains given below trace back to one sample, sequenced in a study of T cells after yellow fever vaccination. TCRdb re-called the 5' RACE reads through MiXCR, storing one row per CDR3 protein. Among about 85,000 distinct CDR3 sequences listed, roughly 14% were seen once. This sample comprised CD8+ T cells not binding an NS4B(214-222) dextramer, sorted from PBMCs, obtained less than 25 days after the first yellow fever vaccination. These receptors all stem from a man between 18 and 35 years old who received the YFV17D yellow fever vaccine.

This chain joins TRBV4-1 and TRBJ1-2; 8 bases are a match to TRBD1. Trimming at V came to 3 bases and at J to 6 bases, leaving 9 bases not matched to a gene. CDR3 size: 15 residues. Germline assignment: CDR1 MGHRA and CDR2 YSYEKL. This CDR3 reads CASSQGWRGQDGYTF. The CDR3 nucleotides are TGCGCCAGCAGCCAGGGGTGGAGGGGACAGGATGGCTACACCTTC.

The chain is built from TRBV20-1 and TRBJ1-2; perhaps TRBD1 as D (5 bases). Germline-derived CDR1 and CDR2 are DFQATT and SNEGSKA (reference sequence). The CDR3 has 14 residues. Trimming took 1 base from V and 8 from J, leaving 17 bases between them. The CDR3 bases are TGCAGTGCTAGAGTGGCCGGCAGGGCTGAAGGCTACACCTTC. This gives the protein CSARVAGRAEGYTF.

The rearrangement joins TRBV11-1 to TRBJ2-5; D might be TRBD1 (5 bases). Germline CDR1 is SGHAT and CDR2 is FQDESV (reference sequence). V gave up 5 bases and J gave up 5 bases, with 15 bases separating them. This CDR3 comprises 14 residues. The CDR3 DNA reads TGTGCCAGCAGCGACGGGCCCCCAGGGGAGACCCAGTACTTC. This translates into CASSDGPPGETQYF.

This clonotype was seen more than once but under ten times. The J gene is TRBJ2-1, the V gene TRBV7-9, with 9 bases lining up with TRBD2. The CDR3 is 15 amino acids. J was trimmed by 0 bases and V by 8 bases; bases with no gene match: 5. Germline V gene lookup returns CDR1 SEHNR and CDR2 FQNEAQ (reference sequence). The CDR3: CASAGLASSYNEQFF. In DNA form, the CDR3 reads TGTGCCAGCGCGGGACTAGCCAGCTCCTACAATGAGCAGTTCTTC. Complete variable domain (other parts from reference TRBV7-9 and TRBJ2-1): DTGVSQNPRHKITKRGQNVTFRCDPISEHNRLYWYRQTLGQGPEFLTYFQNEAQLEKSRLLSDRFSAERPKGSFSTLEIQRTEQGDSAMYLCASAGLASSYNEQFFGPGTRLTVL.

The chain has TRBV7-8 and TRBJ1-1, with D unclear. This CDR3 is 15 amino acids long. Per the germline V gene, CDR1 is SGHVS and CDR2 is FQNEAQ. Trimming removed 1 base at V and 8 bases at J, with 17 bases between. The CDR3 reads CASSLGSLLDVEAFF. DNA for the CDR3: TGTGCCAGCAGCTTAGGTAGCCTCCTAGACGTGGAAGCTTTCTTT.

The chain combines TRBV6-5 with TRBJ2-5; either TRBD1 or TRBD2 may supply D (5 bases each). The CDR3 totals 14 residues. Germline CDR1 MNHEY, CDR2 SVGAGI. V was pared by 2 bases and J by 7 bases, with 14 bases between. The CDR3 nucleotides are TGTGCCAGCAGTTACACCGGGGCTGGGGGGACCCAGTACTTC. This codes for CASSYTGAGGTQYF.

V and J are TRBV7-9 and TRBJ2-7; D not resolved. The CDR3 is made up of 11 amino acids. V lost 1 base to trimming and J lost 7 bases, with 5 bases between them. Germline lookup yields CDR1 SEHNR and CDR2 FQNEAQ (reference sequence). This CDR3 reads CASSLDGEQYF. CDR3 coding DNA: TGTGCCAGCAGCTTAGACGGAGAGCAGTACTTC.

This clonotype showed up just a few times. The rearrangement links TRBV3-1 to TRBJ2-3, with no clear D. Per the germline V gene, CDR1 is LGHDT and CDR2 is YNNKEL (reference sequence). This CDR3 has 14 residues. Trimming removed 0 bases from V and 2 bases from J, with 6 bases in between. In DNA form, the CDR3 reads TGTGCCAGCAGCCAAGATAGGTACACAGATACGCAGTATTTT. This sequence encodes CASSQDRYTDTQYF.

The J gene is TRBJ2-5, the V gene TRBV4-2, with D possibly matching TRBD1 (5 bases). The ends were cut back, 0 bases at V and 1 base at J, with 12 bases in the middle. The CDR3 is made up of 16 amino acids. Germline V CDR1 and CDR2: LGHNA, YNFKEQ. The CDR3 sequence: CASSQDARVRQETQYF. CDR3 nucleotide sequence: TGTGCCAGCAGCCAAGACGCCAGGGTCCGCCAAGAGACCCAGTACTTC.

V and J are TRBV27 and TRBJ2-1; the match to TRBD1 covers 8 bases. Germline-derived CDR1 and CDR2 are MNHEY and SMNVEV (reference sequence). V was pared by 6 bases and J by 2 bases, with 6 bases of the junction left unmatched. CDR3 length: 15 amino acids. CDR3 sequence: CASSNRDRPYNEQFF. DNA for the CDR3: TGTGCCAGCAGCAACCGGGACAGGCCCTACAATGAGCAGTTCTTC.

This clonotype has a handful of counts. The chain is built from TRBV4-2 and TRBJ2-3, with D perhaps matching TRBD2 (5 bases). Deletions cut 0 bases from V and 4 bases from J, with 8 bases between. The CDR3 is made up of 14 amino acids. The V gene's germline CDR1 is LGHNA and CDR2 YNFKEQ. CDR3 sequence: CASSQERLPDTQYF. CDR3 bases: TGTGCCAGCAGCCAAGAGAGACTACCAGATACGCAGTATTTT.

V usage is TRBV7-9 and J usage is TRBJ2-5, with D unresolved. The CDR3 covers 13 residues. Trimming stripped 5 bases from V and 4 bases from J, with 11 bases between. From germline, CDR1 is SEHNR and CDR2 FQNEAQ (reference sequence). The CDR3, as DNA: TGTGCCAGCAGCCGTCAGGCTCGAGAGACCCAGTACTTC. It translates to CASSRQARETQYF.

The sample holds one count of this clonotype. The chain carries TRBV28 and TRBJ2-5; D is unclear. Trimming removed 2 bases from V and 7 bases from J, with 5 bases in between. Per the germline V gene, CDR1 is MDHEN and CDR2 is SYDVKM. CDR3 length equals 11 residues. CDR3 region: CASSLLRTQYF. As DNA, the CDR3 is TGTGCCAGCAGTTTACTGCGGACCCAGTACTTC.

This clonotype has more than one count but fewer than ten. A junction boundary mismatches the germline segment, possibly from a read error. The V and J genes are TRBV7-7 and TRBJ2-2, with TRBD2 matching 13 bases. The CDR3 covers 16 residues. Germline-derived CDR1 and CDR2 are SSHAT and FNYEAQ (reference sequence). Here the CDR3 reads CASSFRLAGGFGELFF. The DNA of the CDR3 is TGTGCTAGCAGCTTCCGACTAGCGGGGGGTTTCGGGGAGCTGTTTTTT.

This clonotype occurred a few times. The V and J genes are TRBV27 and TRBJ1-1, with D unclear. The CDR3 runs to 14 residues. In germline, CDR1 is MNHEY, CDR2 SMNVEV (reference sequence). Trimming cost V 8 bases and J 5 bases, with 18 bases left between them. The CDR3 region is CASGKGSLLTEAFF. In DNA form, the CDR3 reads TGTGCCAGCGGAAAGGGAAGCCTCCTAACTGAAGCTTTCTTT.

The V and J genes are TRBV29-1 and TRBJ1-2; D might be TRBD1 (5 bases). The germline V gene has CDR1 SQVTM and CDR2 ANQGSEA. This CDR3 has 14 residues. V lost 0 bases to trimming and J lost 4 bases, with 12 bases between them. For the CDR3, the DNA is TGCAGCGTTGAAGATGCGGGGGTTCGCTATGGCTACACCTTC. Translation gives CSVEDAGVRYGYTF.

In DNA, the CDR3 is TGCGCCAGCAGCCACAATAAACCCCTGAACTGGGAAAAACTGTTTTTT. The encoded protein is CASSHNKPLNWEKLFF. The chain joins TRBV4-1 to TRBJ1-4; D remains ambiguous. CDR3 length equals 16 residues. The germline gives CDR1 MGHRA, CDR2 YSYEKL. V was trimmed by 3 bases and J by 8 bases, leaving 19 bases between them.

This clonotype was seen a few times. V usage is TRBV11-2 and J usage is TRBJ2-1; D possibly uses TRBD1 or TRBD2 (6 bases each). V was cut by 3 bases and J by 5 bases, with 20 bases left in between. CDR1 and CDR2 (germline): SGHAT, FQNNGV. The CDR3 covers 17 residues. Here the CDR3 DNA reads TGTGCCAGCAGCTTGGGCCGAAGGGGGGCCAGAGACAATGAGCAGTTCTTC. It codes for CASSLGRRGARDNEQFF.

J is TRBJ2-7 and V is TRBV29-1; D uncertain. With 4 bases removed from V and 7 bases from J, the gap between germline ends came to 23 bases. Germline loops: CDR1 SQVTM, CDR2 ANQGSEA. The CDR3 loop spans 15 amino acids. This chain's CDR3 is CSVVAPKGAMWEQYF. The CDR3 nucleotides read TGCAGCGTTGTAGCCCCCAAGGGTGCCATGTGGGAGCAGTACTTC.

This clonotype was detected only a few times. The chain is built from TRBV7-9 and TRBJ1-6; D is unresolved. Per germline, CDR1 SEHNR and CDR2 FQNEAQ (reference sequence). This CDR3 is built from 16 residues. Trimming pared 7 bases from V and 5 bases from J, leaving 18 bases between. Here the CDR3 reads CASNSRVSGDNSPLHF. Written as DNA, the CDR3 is TGTGCCAGCAACTCAAGAGTGTCGGGAGATAATTCACCCCTCCACTTT.

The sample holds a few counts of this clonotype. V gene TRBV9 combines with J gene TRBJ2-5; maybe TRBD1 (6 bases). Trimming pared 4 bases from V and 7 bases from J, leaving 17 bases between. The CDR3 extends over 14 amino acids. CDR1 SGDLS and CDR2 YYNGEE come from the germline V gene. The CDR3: CASSTRQDWGTQYF. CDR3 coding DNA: TGTGCCAGCAGCACCCGACAGGACTGGGGGACCCAGTACTTC. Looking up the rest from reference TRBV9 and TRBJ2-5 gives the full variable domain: DSGVTQTPKHLITATGQRVTLRCSPRSGDLSVYWYQQSLDQGLQFLIQYYNGEERAKGNILERFSAQQFPDLHSELNLSSLELGDSALYFCASSTRQDWGTQYFGPGTRLLVL.